This T cell receptor (beta chain) was identified in a study of CD8+ T cells in alopecia areata. Overall study findings and caveats: Greater clonality was observed in lesional scalp samples, especially alopecia totalis/universalis, versus normal scalp.

T lymphocytes (CD4+ and CD8+) were sorted from PBMCs. V dropped 3 bases and J dropped 3; count of bases not matched to a gene: 11. CDR3 length equals 16 residues. Looked up from germline, CDR1 is KGHSH and CDR2 is LQKENI. In each case, RNA was isolated and then reverse transcribed into cDNA as the sequencing template. The data were produced by immunoSEQ multiplex PCR, yet TCRdb's version contains in-frame clones alone and is incomplete. The sample records 90,000 to 120,000 clones, 50% to 60% being singletons. Remarks on this clone: Its specificity is unknown.

Sequencing was done on a sample of NKG2D-low CD8+ T cells sorted from blood. The rearrangement joins TRBV18 to TRBJ2-7, with 7 bases fitting TRBD1. The TCR comes from a human donor with alopecia areata. CDR3 sequence (DNA): TGTGCCAGCTCACCGACTCAATCAAACAGGGGCTACGAGCAGTACTTC. This encodes CASSPTQSNRGYEQYF.